This is a list of T cell receptor beta chains from one sample in a study of T-cell memory formation after mild COVID-19. TCRdb recomputed calls from the 5' RACE reads with MiXCR, one row per CDR3 protein. The sample lists roughly 220,000 distinct CDR3 sequences, 9.5% occurring once. The sample comprised PBMCs or a T cell subset sorted from them (not recorded which). These receptor sequences come from a man between 18 and 35 years old who had mild COVID-19 (a few samples of this study predate the infection). Cell type and time point are not known. The CDR3 runs from the conserved cysteine through the conserved F or W. D genes are given only for firm matches. Part of the rows lack a size; the others show once, few, many or a class for expanded clones.

j_gene: TRBJ2-2; abundance: NA; v_gene: TRBV5-5; d_gene: NA; CDR3nt: TGTGCCAGCAGCCCCTCCGGGAGCACGAACACCGGGGAGCTGTTTTTT; CDR3aa: CASSPSGSTNTGELFF
j_gene: TRBJ2-4; abundance: NA; v_gene: TRBV11-2; d_gene: TRBD2; CDR3nt: TGTGCCAGCAGCTTCGGCGGGGGGGCAAGCATTCAGTACTTC; CDR3aa: CASSFGGGASIQYF
j_gene: TRBJ1-3; abundance: many; v_gene: TRBV7-6; d_gene: NA; CDR3nt: TGTGCCAGCAGCTTAACCCCCTTGGGGGCAGGTGGAAACACCATATATTTT; CDR3aa: CASSLTPLGAGGNTIYF
j_gene: TRBJ2-3; abundance: NA; v_gene: TRBV7-8; d_gene: TRBD2; CDR3nt: TGTGCCAGCAGCCTTAGGACTAGCGGCACAGATACGCAGTATTTT; CDR3aa: CASSLRTSGTDTQYF
j_gene: TRBJ2-5; abundance: NA; v_gene: TRBV7-2; d_gene: TRBD1; CDR3nt: TGTGCCAGCAGCCCCGCGGGCACAGGGGGGACCCAGTACTTC; CDR3aa: CASSPAGTGGTQYF
j_gene: TRBJ2-5; abundance: NA; v_gene: TRBV4-3; d_gene: TRBD2; CDR3nt: TGCGCCAGCAGCCACTTCCCGGGACTAGCGGCCTCAGAGACCCAGTACTTC; CDR3aa: CASSHFPGLAASETQYF
j_gene: TRBJ2-1; abundance: many; v_gene: TRBV10-3; d_gene: NA; CDR3nt: TGTGCCATCAGCTCACAGGGCTTCTCCTACAATGAGCAGTTCTTC; CDR3aa: CAISSQGFSYNEQFF
j_gene: TRBJ1-1; abundance: NA; v_gene: TRBV6-2/TRBV6-3; d_gene: NA; CDR3nt: TGTGCCAGCAGTTACGAGGAGGACACTGAAGCTTTCTTT; CDR3aa: CASSYEEDTEAFF
j_gene: TRBJ2-5; abundance: few; v_gene: TRBV2; d_gene: TRBD1; CDR3nt: TGTGCCAGCATGAGTCAGCCAGGGGGTGGAGAGACCCAGTACTTC; CDR3aa: CASMSQPGGGETQYF
j_gene: TRBJ1-3; abundance: few; v_gene: TRBV12-3/TRBV12-4; d_gene: NA; CDR3nt: TGTGCCAGCAGTTTCCTGGACAGAATTGGAAACACCATATATTTT; CDR3aa: CASSFLDRIGNTIYF
j_gene: TRBJ1-1; abundance: many; v_gene: TRBV19; d_gene: NA; CDR3nt: TGTGCCAGTAACGAGGGGGGGATGAACACTGAAGCTTTCTTT; CDR3aa: CASNEGGMNTEAFF
j_gene: TRBJ2-5; abundance: NA; v_gene: TRBV4-3; d_gene: TRBD2; CDR3nt: TGCGCCAGCAGCCAAGATCTGCTGTGGTGGACTAGCGGGGGTCAGAAGGAGACCCAGTACTTC; CDR3aa: CASSQDLLWWTSGGQKETQYF
j_gene: TRBJ2-3; abundance: NA; v_gene: TRBV9; d_gene: NA; CDR3nt: TGTGCCAGCAGCCCCCGGCGGGGGCGCACAGATACGCAGTATTTT; CDR3aa: CASSPRRGRTDTQYF
j_gene: TRBJ1-6; abundance: few; v_gene: TRBV7-2; d_gene: NA; CDR3nt: TGTGCCAGCAGCTTAGGCGGGTACCGGACCCTCCACTTT; CDR3aa: CASSLGGYRTLHF
j_gene: TRBJ2-1; abundance: NA; v_gene: TRBV10-3; d_gene: TRBD2; CDR3nt: TGTGCCAGCTGGGGACTAGCGAAGCGTCCAACTTACAATGAGCAGTTCTTC; CDR3aa: CASWGLAKRPTYNEQFF
j_gene: TRBJ2-2; abundance: few; v_gene: TRBV20-1; d_gene: TRBD2; CDR3nt: TGCAGTGCCCCCCGGGGGGGCTCGGGCGGGGAGCTGTTTTTT; CDR3aa: CSAPRGGSGGELFF
j_gene: TRBJ2-7; abundance: many; v_gene: TRBV20-1; d_gene: NA; CDR3nt: TGCAGTGCCCTGGGACTGACGCACTACGAGCAGTACTTC; CDR3aa: CSALGLTHYEQYF
j_gene: TRBJ1-3; abundance: NA; v_gene: TRBV7-2; d_gene: NA; CDR3nt: TGTGCCAGCAGCCAGGTGGGATTTGGAAACACCATATATTTT; CDR3aa: CASSQVGFGNTIYF
j_gene: TRBJ2-5; abundance: few; v_gene: TRBV7-9; d_gene: NA; CDR3nt: TGTGCCAGCAGCTTAGACGGCAGGGGAGGATGGAAGACCCAGTACTTC; CDR3aa: CASSLDGRGGWKTQYF
j_gene: TRBJ2-5; abundance: few; v_gene: TRBV6-5; d_gene: TRBD1; CDR3nt: TGTGCCAGCAGTGAGACAGGGGACAGAGAGACCCAGTACTTC; CDR3aa: CASSETGDRETQYF
j_gene: TRBJ2-1; abundance: NA; v_gene: TRBV7-2; d_gene: TRBD2; CDR3nt: TGTGCCAGCAGCGCGACTAGCGTATCATTGGGGAAGCAGTTCTTC; CDR3aa: CASSATSVSLGKQFF
j_gene: TRBJ2-2; abundance: many; v_gene: TRBV12-3/TRBV12-4; d_gene: TRBD1; CDR3nt: TGTGCCAGCAGTCTCGGACAGGGAGGCGGCACCGGGGAGCTGTTTTTT; CDR3aa: CASSLGQGGGTGELFF
j_gene: TRBJ2-5; abundance: few; v_gene: TRBV4-2; d_gene: TRBD2; CDR3nt: TGTGCCAGCAGCCAACTAGCGGGGCAAGAGACCCAGTACTTC; CDR3aa: CASSQLAGQETQYF
j_gene: TRBJ1-2; abundance: few; v_gene: TRBV12-3/TRBV12-4; d_gene: NA; CDR3nt: TGTGCCAACTCCCCGCAGGAAACTTATGGCTACACCTTC; CDR3aa: CANSPQETYGYTF
j_gene: TRBJ2-2; abundance: NA; v_gene: TRBV3-1; d_gene: NA; CDR3nt: TGTGCCAGCAGAAACGCCGGGGAGCTGTTTTTT; CDR3aa: CASRNAGELFF
j_gene: TRBJ2-5; abundance: many; v_gene: TRBV5-4; d_gene: NA; CDR3nt: TGTGCCAGCAGCCTTAGGGGCAGGGGTCAAGAGACCCAGTACTTC; CDR3aa: CASSLRGRGQETQYF
j_gene: TRBJ1-2; abundance: few; v_gene: TRBV2; d_gene: TRBD1; CDR3nt: TGTGCCAGCAGTGAAACAGGGGACAGTCAATATGGCTACACCTTC; CDR3aa: CASSETGDSQYGYTF
j_gene: TRBJ1-1; abundance: few; v_gene: TRBV20-1; d_gene: NA; CDR3nt: TGCAGTGCTAGTAAGGGGGACACTGAAGCTTTCTTT; CDR3aa: CSASKGDTEAFF
j_gene: TRBJ1-2; abundance: NA; v_gene: TRBV4-1; d_gene: NA; CDR3nt: TGCGCCAGCAGCCAGTTAAGGGGGAACTATGGCTACACCTTC; CDR3aa: CASSQLRGNYGYTF